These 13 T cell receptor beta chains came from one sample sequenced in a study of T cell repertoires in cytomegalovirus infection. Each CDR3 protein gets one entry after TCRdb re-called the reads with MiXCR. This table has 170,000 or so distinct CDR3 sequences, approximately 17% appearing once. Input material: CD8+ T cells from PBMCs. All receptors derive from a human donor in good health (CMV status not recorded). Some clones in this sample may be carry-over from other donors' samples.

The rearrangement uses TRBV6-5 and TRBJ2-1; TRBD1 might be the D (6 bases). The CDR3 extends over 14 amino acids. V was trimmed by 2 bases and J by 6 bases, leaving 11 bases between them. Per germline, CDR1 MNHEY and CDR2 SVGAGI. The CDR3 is CASSYGTPSNEQFF. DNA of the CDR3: TGTGCCAGCAGTTACGGGACACCTTCCAATGAGCAGTTCTTC.

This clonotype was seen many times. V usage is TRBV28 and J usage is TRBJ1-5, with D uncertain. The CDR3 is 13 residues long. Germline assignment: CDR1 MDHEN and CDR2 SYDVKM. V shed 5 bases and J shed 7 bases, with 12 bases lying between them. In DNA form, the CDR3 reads TGTGCCAGCAGTCCGGAGGGCAGCCAGCCCCAGCATTTT. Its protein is CASSPEGSQPQHF.

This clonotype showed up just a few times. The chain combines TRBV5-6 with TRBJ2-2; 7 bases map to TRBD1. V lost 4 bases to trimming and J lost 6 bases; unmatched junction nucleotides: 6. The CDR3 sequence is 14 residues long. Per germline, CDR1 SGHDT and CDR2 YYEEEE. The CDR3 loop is CASSTQGEPGELFF. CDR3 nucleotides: TGTGCCAGCAGCACTCAGGGGGAACCCGGGGAGCTGTTTTTT.

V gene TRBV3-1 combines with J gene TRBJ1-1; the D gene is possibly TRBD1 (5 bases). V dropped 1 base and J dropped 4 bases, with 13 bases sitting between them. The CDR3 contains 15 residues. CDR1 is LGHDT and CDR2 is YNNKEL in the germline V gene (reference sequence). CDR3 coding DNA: TGTGCCAGCAGCCAAGTTGGGACCCGGGTCACTGAAGCTTTCTTT. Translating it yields CASSQVGTRVTEAFF.

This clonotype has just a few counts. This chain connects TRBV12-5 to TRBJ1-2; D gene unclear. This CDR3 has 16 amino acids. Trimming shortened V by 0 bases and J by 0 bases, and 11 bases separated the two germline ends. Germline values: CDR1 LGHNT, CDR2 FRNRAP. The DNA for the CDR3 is TGTGCTAGTGGTTTGGTACGGACGGAACCTAACTATGGCTACACCTTC. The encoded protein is CASGLVRTEPNYGYTF.

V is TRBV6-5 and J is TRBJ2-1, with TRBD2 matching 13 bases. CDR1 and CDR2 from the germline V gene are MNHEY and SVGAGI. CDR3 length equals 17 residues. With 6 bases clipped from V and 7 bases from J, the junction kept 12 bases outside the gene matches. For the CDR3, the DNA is TGTGCCAGCAGACTTGGGACTAGCGGGGCCTTGGGGAATGAGCAGTTCTTC. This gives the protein CASRLGTSGALGNEQFF.

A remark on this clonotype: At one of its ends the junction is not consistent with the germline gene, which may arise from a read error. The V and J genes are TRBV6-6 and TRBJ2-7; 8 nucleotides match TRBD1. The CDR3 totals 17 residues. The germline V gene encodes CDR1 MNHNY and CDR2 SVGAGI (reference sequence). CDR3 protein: CASSYYPDRAASDEQYF. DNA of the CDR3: TGTGCCAGCAGTTACTACCCGGACAGGGCCGCCTCCGACGAGCAGTACTTC.

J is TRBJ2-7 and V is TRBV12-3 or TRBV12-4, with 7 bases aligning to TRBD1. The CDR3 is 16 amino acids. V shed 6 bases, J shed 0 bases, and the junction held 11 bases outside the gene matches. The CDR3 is CASSKLPGQSSYEQYF. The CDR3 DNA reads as TGTGCCAGCAGCAAGCTCCCGGGACAGTCCTCCTACGAGCAGTACTTC.

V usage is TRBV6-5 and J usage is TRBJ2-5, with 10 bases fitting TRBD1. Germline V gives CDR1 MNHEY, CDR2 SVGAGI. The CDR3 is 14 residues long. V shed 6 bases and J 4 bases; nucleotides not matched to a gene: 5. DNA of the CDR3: TGTGCCAGCAGGGGGACAGGGGAGTTAGAGACCCAGTACTTC. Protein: CASRGTGELETQYF.

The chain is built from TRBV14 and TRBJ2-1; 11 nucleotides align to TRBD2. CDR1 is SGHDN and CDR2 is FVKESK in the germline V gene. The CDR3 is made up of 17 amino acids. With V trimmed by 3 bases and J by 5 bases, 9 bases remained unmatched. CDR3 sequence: CASSQRLAGYKDNEQFF. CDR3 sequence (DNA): TGTGCCAGCAGCCAGAGACTAGCGGGGTATAAAGACAATGAGCAGTTCTTC.

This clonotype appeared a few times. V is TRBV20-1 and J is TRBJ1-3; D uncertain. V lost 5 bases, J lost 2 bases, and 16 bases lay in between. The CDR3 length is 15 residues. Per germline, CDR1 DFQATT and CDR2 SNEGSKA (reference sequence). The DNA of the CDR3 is TGCAGTGCTCGCCGGGGATCGGGTCCTGGAAACACCATATATTTT. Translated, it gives CSARRGSGPGNTIYF.

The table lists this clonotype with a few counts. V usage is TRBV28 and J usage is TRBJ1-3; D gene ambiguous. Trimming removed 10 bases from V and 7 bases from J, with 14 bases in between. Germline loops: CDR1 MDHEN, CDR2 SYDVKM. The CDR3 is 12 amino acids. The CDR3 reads CATGNDGNTIYF. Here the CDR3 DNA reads TGTGCCACCGGGAACGACGGGAACACCATATATTTT.

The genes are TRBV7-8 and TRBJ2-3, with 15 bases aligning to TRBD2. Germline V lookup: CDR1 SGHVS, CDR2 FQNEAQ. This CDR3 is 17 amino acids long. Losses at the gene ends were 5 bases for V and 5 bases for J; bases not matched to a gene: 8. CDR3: CASSKGTSGGPRDTQYF. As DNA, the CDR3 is TGTGCCAGCAGCAAGGGGACTAGCGGGGGGCCACGAGATACGCAGTATTTT.